This is a list of T cell receptor beta chains from one sample in a study of shared clonotypes between healthy human individuals. The method was immunoSEQ multiplex PCR; TCRdb's version includes in-frame clones alone and lacks a portion of them. This sample yields roughly 1,600,000 clones, of which 97% to 99% are seen a single time; roughly 0.36% belongs to the top ten. The sample consisted of naive CD4+ T cells sorted from blood. All receptors derive from a young man in good health. Each CDR3 is given with its conserved first and last residue. Each record gives: V gene, clone size, D gene, J gene, CDR3 DNA, CDR3 protein. A D gene is named only where the DNA matches it firmly. Only part of the rows carry a size: once, few, many, or a class if the clone is expanded.

>TRBV5-8|-|-|TRBJ2-2
TGTGCCAGCAGCTTCAACCCTCGGAACACCGGGGAGCTGTTTTTT
CASSFNPRNTGELFF
>TRBV7-6|-|TRBD2|TRBJ2-1
TGTGCCAGCAGCTTAGTGACTAGCGGGAGAAATGAGCAGTTCTTC
CASSLVTSGRNEQFF
>TRBV27|-|TRBD2|TRBJ2-7
TGTGCCAGCAGTTTATCGGCCCGGCTAGCGGAGGAGTACGAGCAGTACTTC
CASSLSARLAEEYEQYF
>TRBV7-9|-|-|TRBJ1-2
TGTGCCAGCAGCTTGCCCCCTGATTGGGACTATGGCTACACCTTC
CASSLPPDWDYGYTF
>TRBV14|-|-|TRBJ1-2
TGTGCCAGCAGCCAAGATTACGGGGCGCGGGGCTACACCTTC
CASSQDYGARGYTF
>TRBV14|-|-|TRBJ2-1
TGTGCCAGCAGCCAAGTCGGTAGTCCCGCGAGATACAATGAGCAGTTCTTC
CASSQVGSPARYNEQFF
>TRBV7-2|-|-|TRBJ2-3
TGTGCCAGCAGCTTCGTTACCTACACAGATACGCAGTATTTT
CASSFVTYTDTQYF
>TRBV7-9|-|-|TRBJ1-4
TGTGCCAGCAGTTACAGCCTCGGGGCAACTAATGAAAAACTGTTTTTT
CASSYSLGATNEKLFF
>TRBV7-2|-|-|TRBJ1-2
TGTGCCAGCAGCTTCATTGACAGGCAAGCTAACTATGGCTACACCTTC
CASSFIDRQANYGYTF
>TRBV5-1|-|-|TRBJ2-1
TGCGCCAGCAGCTTGGTTGCGCTGGGGGCGGGAGTACACAATGAGCAGTTCTTC
CASSLVALGAGVHNEQFF
>TRBV5-4|-|TRBD1|TRBJ1-1
TGTGCCAGCAGCCCCGTGCCGGGACAGGGGGTGAACACTGAAGCTTTCTTT
CASSPVPGQGVNTEAFF
>TRBV6-5|few|-|TRBJ1-1
TGTGCCAGCAGTTACCTGGGCACTGAAGCTTTCTTT
CASSYLGTEAFF
>TRBV2|-|-|TRBJ1-4
TGTGCCAGCAACCGGAGGGGCGGTAATGAAAAACTATTTTTT
CASNRRGGNEKLFF
>TRBV5-1|-|TRBD2|TRBJ2-1
TGCGCCAGCAGCTTAGGGACTAGCGGCTCCAATGAGCAGTTCTTC
CASSLGTSGSNEQFF
>TRBV2|-|-|TRBJ2-1
TGTGCCAGCCGGACGGTAGGTGAGCAGTTCTTC
CASRTVGEQFF
>TRBV5-5|-|TRBD2|TRBJ2-7
TGTGCCAGCAGCTTGGGACTAGCGGGGATAACCTACGAGCAGTACTTC
CASSLGLAGITYEQYF
>TRBV5-4|-|TRBD2|TRBJ2-7
TGTGCCAGCAGAGCAGGGGGGACTAGCCCTCATACGGAGTACTTC
CASRAGGTSPHTEYF
>TRBV6-1|-|-|TRBJ2-7
TGTGCCAGCAGTGAAGAGGTTTTGTGGGCTGGACCCTACGAGCAGTACTTC
CASSEEVLWAGPYEQYF
>TRBV5-4|-|-|TRBJ2-7
TGTGCCAGCAGCTCTAAGGGGGGGGAGAACGGCCACGAGCAGTACTTC
CASSSKGGENGHEQYF
>TRBV27|-|-|TRBJ2-1
TGTGCCAGCAGTTTATCGATGAGGGGATGGGGTTACAATGAGCAGTTCTTC
CASSLSMRGWGYNEQFF
>TRBV28|-|-|TRBJ2-5
TGTGCCAGCAGACCCTGGGAAGGGACGCCGGAGACGAAGACCCAGTACTTC
CASRPWEGTPETKTQYF
>TRBV9|-|TRBD2|TRBJ2-6
TGTGCCAGCGCCCCCAGAGCCGGCCTTAGCGGGAGGGTTGGGGCCAACGTCCTGACTTTC
CASAPRAGLSGRVGANVLTF
>TRBV28|-|-|TRBJ2-2
TGTGCCAGCAGTCGGCCCGTGGGCGGGGAGCTGTTTTTT
CASSRPVGGELFF
>TRBV29-1|-|-|TRBJ2-3
TGCAGCGTTGGGGAGCCCGGGATCACAGATACGCAGTATTTT
CSVGEPGITDTQYF
>TRBV7-2|-|TRBD2|TRBJ2-7
TGTGCCAGCAGCCTAGAGGGGAGGGGCTCCTACGAGCAGTACTTC
CASSLEGRGSYEQYF
>TRBV19|-|-|TRBJ1-3
TGTGCCAGTAGGTACAGGGTATCTGGAAACACCATATATTTT
CASRYRVSGNTIYF